This passage covers 13 T cell receptor beta chains from one sample sequenced in a study of blood T cell repertoires in COVID-19. Sequenced by immunoSEQ multiplex PCR; TCRdb stores in-frame clones only, minus some. The sample has about 300,000 clones; 88% are singletons. The sample comprised peripheral blood. These receptors came from a young man with active or convalescent COVID-19.

The chain combines TRBV6-2 or TRBV6-3 with TRBJ2-3; possibly TRBD1 for D (6 bases). This CDR3 region has 15 residues. Looked up from germline, CDR1 is MNHEY and CDR2 is SVGEGT. The V end lost 4 bases, the J end lost 1 base, and 12 bases lay between the germline ends. The CDR3 region has the DNA TGTGCCAGCAGTTTAAACAGGGTCCGCACAGATACGCAGTATTTT. Protein product: CASSLNRVRTDTQYF.

The chain links TRBV29-1 to TRBJ1-2, with 9 nucleotides matching TRBD1. The germline V gene encodes CDR1 SQVTM and CDR2 ANQGSEA. The junction had 7 bases not matched to a gene; V was cut back by 6 bases and J by 2 bases. This CDR3 is built from 14 residues. The CDR3: CSVRRTGANYGYTF. The CDR3 DNA reads TGCAGCGTCCGACGGACAGGGGCGAACTATGGCTACACCTTC.

There are a few counts of this clone. The chain carries TRBV15 and TRBJ1-5; D is ambiguous. Germline V gene lookup returns CDR1 LNHNV and CDR2 YYDKDF (reference sequence). Between the trimmed V and J ends, which lost 1 base and 0 bases, there was a span of 10 bases. The CDR3 extends over 16 amino acids. CDR3 in DNA: TGTGCCACCAGCAGAGCGGGAAATTATAGCAATCAGCCCCAGCATTTT. Protein product: CATSRAGNYSNQPQHF.

The chain has TRBV7-6 and TRBJ2-5; D might be TRBD1 (5 bases). Germline-derived CDR1 and CDR2 are SGHVS and FNYEAQ. Trimming left V 4 bases short and J 3 bases short, with 12 bases between. This CDR3 contains 14 residues. The CDR3 DNA sequence: TGTGCCAGCAGCTCCTCCGACAGTAAAGAGACCCAGTACTTC. Encoded protein: CASSSSDSKETQYF.

The chain joins TRBV10-2 to TRBJ2-1, with 8 bases lining up with TRBD2. Germline V gene sequence: CDR1 WSHSY, CDR2 SAAADI. This CDR3 spans 16 amino acids. Trimming at V came to 6 bases and at J to 5 bases, leaving 12 bases not matched to a gene. This CDR3 is CASSYRVARGDNEQFF. CDR3 coding DNA: TGCGCCAGCAGCTATCGGGTAGCGCGGGGGGACAATGAGCAGTTCTTC.

CDR3 amino acids: CASSSWTSRDEQYF. The CDR3 DNA reads as TGTGCCAGCAGCTCCTGGACTAGCCGCGACGAGCAGTACTTC. This sequence joins TRBV7-2 and TRBJ2-7; 8 bases match TRBD2. After removal of 4 bases from V and 5 bases from J, the junction contained 7 bases not matched to a gene. The CDR3 length is 14 residues. Per germline, CDR1 SGHTA and CDR2 FQGNSA. The full variable domain, in which reference TRBV7-2 and TRBJ2-7 provide the parts outside the CDR3, is GAGVSQSPSNKVTEKGKDVELRCDPISGHTALYWYRQSLGQGLEFLIYFQGNSAPDKSGLPSDRFSAERTGGSVSTLTIQRTQQEDSAVYLCASSSWTSRDEQYFGPGTRLTVT.

This chain connects TRBV19 to TRBJ1-1; D is possibly TRBD1 (5 bases). Per the germline V gene, CDR1 is LNHDA and CDR2 is SQIVND (reference sequence). The CDR3 totals 15 residues. Trimming took off 4 bases at V and 6 bases at J, with 18 bases between the two ends. The CDR3 nucleotides read TGTGCCAGTAGTACTTGGGGGAGGGTTCCCGCTGAAGCTTTCTTT. Residues: CASSTWGRVPAEAFF. Combining the CDR3 with reference TRBV19 and TRBJ1-1 gives the whole variable domain DGGITQSPKYLFRKEGQNVTLSCEQNLNHDAMYWYRQDPGQGLRLIYYSQIVNDFQKGDIAEGYSVSREKKESFPLTVTSAQKNPTAFYLCASSTWGRVPAEAFFGQGTRLTVV.

The chain has TRBV6-2 or TRBV6-3 and TRBJ2-2; perhaps TRBD2 as D (6 bases). Germline CDR1 is MNHEY and CDR2 is SVGEGT. This CDR3 comprises 15 residues. V was cut by 0 bases and J by 7 bases, with 12 bases left in between. CDR3 loop: CASSYSMLEGGELFF. Written as DNA, the CDR3 is TGTGCCAGCAGTTACTCGATGCTGGAGGGCGGGGAGCTGTTTTTT.

The chain has TRBV5-1 and TRBJ2-5, with 8 bases lining up with TRBD1. Germline V gives CDR1 SGHRS, CDR2 YFSETQ. The CDR3 runs 14 residues. V shed 4 bases, J shed 5 bases, and the junction held 7 bases outside the gene matches. CDR3 amino acids: CASSPGQGWETQYF. The CDR3 nucleotides are TGCGCCAGCAGCCCTGGACAGGGATGGGAGACCCAGTACTTC.

This clone came up once. The chain has TRBV5-1 and TRBJ1-2; possible D gene TRBD1, 6 bases. This CDR3 contains 12 residues. V was pared by 4 bases and J by 6 bases, with 10 bases between. Germline V gene lookup returns CDR1 SGHRS and CDR2 YFSETQ. The CDR3 loop reads CASSQNRDGYTF. The DNA for the CDR3 is TGCGCCAGCAGCCAAAACAGGGATGGCTACACCTTC.

This clone has only a few counts. This chain uses TRBV29-1 with TRBJ1-2; 11 bases match TRBD1. Germline assignment: CDR1 SQVTM and CDR2 ANQGSEA. The V segment lost 5 bases and the J segment 6 bases; nucleotides outside the gene matches: 2. The CDR3 is 12 amino acids. The CDR3: CSVWDRGDGYTF. The CDR3 DNA is TGCAGCGTTTGGGACAGGGGGGATGGCTACACCTTC. Together with reference TRBV29-1 and TRBJ1-2, the CDR3 gives the full variable domain: SAVISQKPSRDICQRGTSLTIQCQVDSQVTMMFWYRQQPGQSLTLIATANQGSEATYESGFVIDKFPISRPNLTFSTLTVSNMSPEDSSIYLCSVWDRGDGYTFGSGTRLTVV.

The chain couples TRBV6-5 to TRBJ2-7, with D tentatively TRBD1 (6 bases). Trimming removed 0 bases at V and 5 bases at J, with 14 bases between. This CDR3 has 15 amino acids. The germline CDR1 and CDR2 sequences are MNHEY and SVGAGI. The CDR3: CASSYSRQGRDEQYF. The DNA of the CDR3 is TGTGCCAGCAGTTACTCACGGCAGGGGCGTGACGAGCAGTACTTC.

The chain's CDR3 is CASSTGQGVDSYEQYF. For the CDR3, the DNA is TGCGCCAGCAGCACCGGACAGGGGGTCGACTCCTACGAGCAGTACTTC. The rearrangement joins TRBV5-1 to TRBJ2-7; TRBD1 matches 10 bases. The V gene's germline CDR1 is SGHRS and CDR2 YFSETQ. The CDR3 totals 16 residues. V shed 4 bases and J 0 bases; nucleotides not matched to a gene: 7.